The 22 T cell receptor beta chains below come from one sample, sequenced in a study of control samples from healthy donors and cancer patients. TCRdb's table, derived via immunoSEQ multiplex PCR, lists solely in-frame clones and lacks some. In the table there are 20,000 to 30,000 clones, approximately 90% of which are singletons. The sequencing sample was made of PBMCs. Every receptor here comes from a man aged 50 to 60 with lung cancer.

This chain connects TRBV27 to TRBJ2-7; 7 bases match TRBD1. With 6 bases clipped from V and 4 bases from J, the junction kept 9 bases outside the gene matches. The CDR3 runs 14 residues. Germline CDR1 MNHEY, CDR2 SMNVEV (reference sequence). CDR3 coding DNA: TGTGCCAGCAGACTTATCCGACAGGGTTACGAGCAGTACTTC. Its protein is CASRLIRQGYEQYF.

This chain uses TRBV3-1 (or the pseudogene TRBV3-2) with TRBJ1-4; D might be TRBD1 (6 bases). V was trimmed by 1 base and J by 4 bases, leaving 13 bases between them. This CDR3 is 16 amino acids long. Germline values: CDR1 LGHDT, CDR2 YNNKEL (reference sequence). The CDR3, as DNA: TGTGCCAGCAGCCAAGCCCACAGGGTGCTTAATGAAAAACTGTTTTTT. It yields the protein CASSQAHRVLNEKLFF.

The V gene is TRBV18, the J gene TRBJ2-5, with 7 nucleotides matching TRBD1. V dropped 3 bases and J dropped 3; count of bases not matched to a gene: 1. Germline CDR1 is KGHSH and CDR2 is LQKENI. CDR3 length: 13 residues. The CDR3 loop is CASSPGQEETQYF. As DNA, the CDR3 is TGTGCCAGCTCACCCGGACAGGAAGAGACCCAGTACTTC.

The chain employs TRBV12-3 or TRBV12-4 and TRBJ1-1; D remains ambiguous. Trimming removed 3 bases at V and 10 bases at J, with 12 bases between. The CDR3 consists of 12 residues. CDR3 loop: CASSLSENVAFF. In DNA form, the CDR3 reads TGTGCCAGCAGTTTGTCAGAGAACGTAGCTTTCTTT.

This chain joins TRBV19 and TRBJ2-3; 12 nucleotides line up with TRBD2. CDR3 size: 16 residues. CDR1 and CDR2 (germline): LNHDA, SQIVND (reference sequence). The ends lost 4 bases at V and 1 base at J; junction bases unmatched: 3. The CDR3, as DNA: TGTGCCAGTAGTACCGGGACTAGCGGGCGCACAGATACGCAGTATTTT. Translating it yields CASSTGTSGRTDTQYF.

The CDR3 loop reads CASSIRGSYGYTF. Written as DNA, the CDR3 is TGTGCCAGTAGTATAAGGGGAAGCTATGGCTACACCTTC. The chain joins TRBV19 to TRBJ1-2; D possibly corresponds to TRBD1 (5 bases). CDR1 and CDR2 from the germline V gene are LNHDA and SQIVND (reference sequence). V dropped 2 bases and J dropped 4 bases, with 8 bases sitting between them. This CDR3 region has 13 residues. Together with reference TRBV19 and TRBJ1-2, the CDR3 gives the full variable domain: DGGITQSPKYLFRKEGQNVTLSCEQNLNHDAMYWYRQDPGQGLRLIYYSQIVNDFQKGDIAEGYSVSREKKESFPLTVTSAQKNPTAFYLCASSIRGSYGYTFGSGTRLTVV.

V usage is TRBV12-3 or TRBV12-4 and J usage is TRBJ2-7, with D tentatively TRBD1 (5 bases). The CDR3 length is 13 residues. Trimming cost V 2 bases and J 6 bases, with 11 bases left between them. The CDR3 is CASSLLGQGEQYF. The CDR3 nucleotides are TGTGCCAGCAGTTTATTGGGTCAGGGCGAGCAGTACTTC.

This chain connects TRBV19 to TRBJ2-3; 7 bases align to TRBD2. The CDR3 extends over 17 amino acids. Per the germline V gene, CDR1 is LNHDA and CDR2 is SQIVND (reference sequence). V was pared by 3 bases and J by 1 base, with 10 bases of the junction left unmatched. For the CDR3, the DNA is TGTGCCAGTAGTATGGGGGGAGGGACCGTTGGCACAGATACGCAGTATTTT. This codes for CASSMGGGTVGTDTQYF.

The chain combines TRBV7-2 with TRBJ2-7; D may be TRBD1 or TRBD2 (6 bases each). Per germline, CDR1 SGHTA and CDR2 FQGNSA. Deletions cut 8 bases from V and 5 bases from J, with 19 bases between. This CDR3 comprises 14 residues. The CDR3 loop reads CASLLGGSGHEQYF. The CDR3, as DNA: TGTGCCAGCCTCCTAGGGGGGAGCGGCCACGAGCAGTACTTC.

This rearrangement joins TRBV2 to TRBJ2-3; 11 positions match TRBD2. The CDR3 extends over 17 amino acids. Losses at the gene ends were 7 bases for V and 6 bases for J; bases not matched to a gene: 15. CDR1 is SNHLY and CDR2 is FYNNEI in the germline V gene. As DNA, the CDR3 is TGTGCCAGCATGACGGGACTAGCGGCCTCCCTGGGGGATACGCAGTATTTT. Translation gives CASMTGLAASLGDTQYF.

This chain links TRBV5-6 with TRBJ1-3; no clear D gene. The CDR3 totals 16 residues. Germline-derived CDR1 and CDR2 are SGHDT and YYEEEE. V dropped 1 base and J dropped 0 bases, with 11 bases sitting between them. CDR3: CASSLFRLSSGNTIYF. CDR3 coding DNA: TGTGCCAGCAGCTTGTTTCGCCTTTCCTCTGGAAACACCATATATTTT. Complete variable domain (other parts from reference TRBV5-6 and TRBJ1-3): DAGVTQSPTHLIKTRGQQVTLRCSPKSGHDTVSWYQQALGQGPQFIFQYYEEEERQRGNFPDRFSGHQFPNYSSELNVNALLLGDSALYLCASSLFRLSSGNTIYFGEGSWLTVV.

The CDR3 protein is CAGERSSYEQYF. The CDR3 DNA reads as TGTGCCGGCGAGCGGAGCTCCTACGAGCAGTACTTC. The rearrangement joins TRBV7-9 to TRBJ2-7; D is perhaps TRBD2 (5 bases). This CDR3 is 12 amino acids long. Germline loops: CDR1 SEHNR, CDR2 FQNEAQ (reference sequence). The germline V and J ends were trimmed by 11 bases and 0 bases, with 11 bases remaining between them.

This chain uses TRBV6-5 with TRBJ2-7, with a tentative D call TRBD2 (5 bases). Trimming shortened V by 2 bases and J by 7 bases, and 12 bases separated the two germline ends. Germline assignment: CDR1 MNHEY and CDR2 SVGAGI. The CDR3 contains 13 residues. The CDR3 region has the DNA TGTGCCAGCAGTTACCGCACAACGGGAGAGCAGTACTTC. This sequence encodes CASSYRTTGEQYF.

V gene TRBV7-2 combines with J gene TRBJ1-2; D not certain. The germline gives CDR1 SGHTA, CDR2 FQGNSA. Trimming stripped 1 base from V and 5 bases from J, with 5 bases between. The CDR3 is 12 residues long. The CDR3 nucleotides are TGTGCCAGCAGCTTAGTGTCGTATGGCTACACCTTC. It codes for CASSLVSYGYTF.

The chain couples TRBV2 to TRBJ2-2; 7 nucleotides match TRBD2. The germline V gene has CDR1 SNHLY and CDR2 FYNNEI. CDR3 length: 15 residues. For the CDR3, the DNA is TGTTCGAAAGGGTCAGCGGGGAGGAACACCGGGGAGCTGTTTTTT. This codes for CSKGSAGRNTGELFF. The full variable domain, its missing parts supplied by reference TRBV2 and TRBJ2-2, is EPEVTQTPSHQVTQMGQEVILRCVPISNHLYFYWYRQILGQKVEFLVSFYNNEISEKSEIFDDQFSVERPDGSNFTLKIRSTKLEDSAMYFCSKGSAGRNTGELFFGEGSRLTVL.

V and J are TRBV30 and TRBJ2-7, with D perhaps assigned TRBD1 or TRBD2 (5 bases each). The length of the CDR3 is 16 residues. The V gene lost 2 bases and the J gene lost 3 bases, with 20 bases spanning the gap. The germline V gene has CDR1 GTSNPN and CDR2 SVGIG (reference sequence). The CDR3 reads CAWSRGSASRDYEQYF. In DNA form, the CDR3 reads TGTGCCTGGAGTAGGGGTAGCGCATCTCGAGACTACGAGCAGTACTTC.

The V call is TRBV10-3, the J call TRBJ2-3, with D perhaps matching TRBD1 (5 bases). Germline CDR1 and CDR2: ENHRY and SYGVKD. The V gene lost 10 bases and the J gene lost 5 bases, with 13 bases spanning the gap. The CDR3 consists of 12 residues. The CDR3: CATRVDQDTQYF. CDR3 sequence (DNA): TGTGCCACCAGGGTGGATCAAGATACGCAGTATTTT.

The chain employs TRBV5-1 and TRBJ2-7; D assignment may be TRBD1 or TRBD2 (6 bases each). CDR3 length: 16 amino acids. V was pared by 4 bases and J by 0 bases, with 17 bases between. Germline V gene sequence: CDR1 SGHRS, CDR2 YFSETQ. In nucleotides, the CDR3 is TGCGCCAGCAGCCGGAGTACAGGGACTCTCTCCTACGAGCAGTACTTC. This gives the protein CASSRSTGTLSYEQYF.

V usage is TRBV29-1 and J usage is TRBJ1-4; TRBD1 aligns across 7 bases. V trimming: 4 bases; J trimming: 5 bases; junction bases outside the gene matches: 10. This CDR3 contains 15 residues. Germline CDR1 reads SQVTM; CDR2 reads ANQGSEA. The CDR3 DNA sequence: TGCAGCGTTGGTGGTAGACAGGGAGTAAATGAAAAACTGTTTTTT. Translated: CSVGGRQGVNEKLFF.

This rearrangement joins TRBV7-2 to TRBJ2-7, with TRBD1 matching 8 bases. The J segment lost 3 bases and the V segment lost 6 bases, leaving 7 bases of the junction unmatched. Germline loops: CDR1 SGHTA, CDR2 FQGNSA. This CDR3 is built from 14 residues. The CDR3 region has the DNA TGTGCCAGCAGTCAAAGAGGACAGGGCTACGAGCAGTACTTC. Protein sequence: CASSQRGQGYEQYF. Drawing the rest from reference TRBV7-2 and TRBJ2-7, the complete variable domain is GAGVSQSPSNKVTEKGKDVELRCDPISGHTALYWYRQSLGQGLEFLIYFQGNSAPDKSGLPSDRFSAERTGGSVSTLTIQRTQQEDSAVYLCASSQRGQGYEQYFGPGTRLTVT.

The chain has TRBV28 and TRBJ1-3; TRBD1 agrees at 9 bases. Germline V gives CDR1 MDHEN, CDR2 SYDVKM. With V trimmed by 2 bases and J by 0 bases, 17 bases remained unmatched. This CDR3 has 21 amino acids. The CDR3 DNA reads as TGTGCCAGCAGTTTACCGCTAGGGGGACAGGGCTCCTCACTCTCTGGAAACACCATATATTTT. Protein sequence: CASSLPLGGQGSSLSGNTIYF.

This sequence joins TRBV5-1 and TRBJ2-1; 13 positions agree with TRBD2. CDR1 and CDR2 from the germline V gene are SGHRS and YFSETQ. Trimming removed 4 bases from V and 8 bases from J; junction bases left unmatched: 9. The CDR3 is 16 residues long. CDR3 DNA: TGCGCCAGCAGCGAAATAACTAGCGGGGGGGTCGATGAGCAGTTCTTC. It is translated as CASSEITSGGVDEQFF.